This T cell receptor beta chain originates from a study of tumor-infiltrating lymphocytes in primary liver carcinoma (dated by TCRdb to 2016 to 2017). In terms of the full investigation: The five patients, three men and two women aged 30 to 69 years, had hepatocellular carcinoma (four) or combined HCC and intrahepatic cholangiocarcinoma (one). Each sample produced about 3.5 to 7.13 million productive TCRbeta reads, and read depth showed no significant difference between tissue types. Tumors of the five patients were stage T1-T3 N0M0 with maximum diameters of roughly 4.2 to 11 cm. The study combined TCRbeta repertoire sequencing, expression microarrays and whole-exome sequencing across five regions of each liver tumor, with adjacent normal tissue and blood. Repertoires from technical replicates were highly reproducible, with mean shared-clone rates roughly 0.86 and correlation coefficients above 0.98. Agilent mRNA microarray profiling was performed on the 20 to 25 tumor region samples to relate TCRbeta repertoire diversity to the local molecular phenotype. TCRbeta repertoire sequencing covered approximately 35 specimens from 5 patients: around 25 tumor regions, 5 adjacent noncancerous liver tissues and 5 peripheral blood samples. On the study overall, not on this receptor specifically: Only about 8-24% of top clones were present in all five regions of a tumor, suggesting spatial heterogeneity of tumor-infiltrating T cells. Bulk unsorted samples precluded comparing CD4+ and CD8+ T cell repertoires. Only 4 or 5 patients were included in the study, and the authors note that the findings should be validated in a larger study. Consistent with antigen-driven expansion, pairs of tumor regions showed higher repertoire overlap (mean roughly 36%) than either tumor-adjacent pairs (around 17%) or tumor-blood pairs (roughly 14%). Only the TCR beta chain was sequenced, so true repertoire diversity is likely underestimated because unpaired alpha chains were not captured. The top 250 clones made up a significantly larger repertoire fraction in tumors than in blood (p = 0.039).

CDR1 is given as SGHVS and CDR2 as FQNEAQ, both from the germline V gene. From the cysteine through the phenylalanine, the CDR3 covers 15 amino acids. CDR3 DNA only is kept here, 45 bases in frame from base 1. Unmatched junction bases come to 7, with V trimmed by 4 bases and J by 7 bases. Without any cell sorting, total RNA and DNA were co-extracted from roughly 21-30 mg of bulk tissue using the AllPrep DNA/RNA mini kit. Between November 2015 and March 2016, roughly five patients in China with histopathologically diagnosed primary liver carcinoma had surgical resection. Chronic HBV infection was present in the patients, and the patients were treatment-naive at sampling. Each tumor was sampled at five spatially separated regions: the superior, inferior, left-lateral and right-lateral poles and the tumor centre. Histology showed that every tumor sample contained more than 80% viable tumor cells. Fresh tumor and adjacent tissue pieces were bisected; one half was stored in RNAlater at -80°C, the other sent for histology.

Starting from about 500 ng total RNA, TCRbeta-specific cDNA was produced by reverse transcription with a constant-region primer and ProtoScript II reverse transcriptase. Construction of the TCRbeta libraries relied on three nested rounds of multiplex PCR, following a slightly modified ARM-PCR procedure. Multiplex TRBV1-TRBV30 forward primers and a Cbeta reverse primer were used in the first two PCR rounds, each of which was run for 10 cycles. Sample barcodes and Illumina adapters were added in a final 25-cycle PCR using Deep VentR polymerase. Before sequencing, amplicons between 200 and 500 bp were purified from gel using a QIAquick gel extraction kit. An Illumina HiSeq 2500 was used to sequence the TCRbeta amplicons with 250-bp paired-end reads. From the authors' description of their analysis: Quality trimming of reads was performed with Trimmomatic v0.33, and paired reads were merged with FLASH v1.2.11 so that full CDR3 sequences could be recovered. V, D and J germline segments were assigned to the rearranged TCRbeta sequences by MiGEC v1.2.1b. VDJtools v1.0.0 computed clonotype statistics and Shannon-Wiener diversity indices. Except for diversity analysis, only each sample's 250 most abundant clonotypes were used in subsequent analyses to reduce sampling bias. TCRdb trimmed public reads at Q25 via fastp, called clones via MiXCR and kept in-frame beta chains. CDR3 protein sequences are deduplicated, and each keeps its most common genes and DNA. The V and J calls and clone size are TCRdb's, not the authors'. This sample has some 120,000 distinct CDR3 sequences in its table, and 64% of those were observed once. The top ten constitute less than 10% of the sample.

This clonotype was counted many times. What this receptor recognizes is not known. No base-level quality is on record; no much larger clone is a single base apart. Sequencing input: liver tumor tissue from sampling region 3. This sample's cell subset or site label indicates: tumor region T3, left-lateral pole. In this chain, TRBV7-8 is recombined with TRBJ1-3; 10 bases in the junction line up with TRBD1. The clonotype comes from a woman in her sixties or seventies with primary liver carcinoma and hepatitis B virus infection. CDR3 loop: CASSWGQGRGNTIYF. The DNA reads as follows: TGTGCCAGCAGCTGGGGACAGGGGAGAGGGAACACCATATATTTT.